This TCR beta chain appears in the sequencing data of a study of human CD8 memory T cell subsets. TCR beta libraries were made by UMI-labeled 5' RACE. TCRdb reprocessed the 5' RACE reads and keeps a single row for each CDR3 protein, giving no DNA. The sample has a few thousand distinct CDR3 sequences, and its top ten clones hold more than 30%. General study findings and limits: Stem-like memory T cell repertoires barely overlapped those of precursor exhausted T cells.

The CDR3 covers 14 residues. The germline gives CDR1 SNHLY, CDR2 FYNNEI. Total CD8+ T cells were enriched by a separation that was negative and magnetic. As to this clonotype: Its cognate antigen is unknown.

The chain couples TRBV2 to TRBJ2-4; TCRdb's D call of TRBD2 is untestable without DNA. Sequences were obtained from CD8+ effector memory T cells (TEM) sorted from PBMCs. Subset described: effector memory CD8 T cells, CCR7- CD45RO+ CD95+. This sequence was found in a human donor in good health. This CDR3 is CATLGGPGGNIQYF.